The rows below give T cell receptor beta chains drawn from one sample of a study of CD4 T cells in relation to SARS-CoV-2 and coronaviruses. These TCRs are of unknown antigen specificity. Produced via immunoSEQ multiplex PCR; TCRdb's table is partial and in-frame only. The sample holds fewer than 25,000 clones, 76% seen once. Sequencing input: CD4+ T cells from PBMCs, cultured in vitro. Receptors were obtained from a human donor in good health. CDR3s include the opening cysteine and the closing phenylalanine or tryptophan. The D gene is left open where the match is weak. Size is omitted from some rows. Given values are once, few, many or a class for expanded clones.

J: TRBJ2-6
size: once
D: .
V: TRBV19
DNA: TGTGCCAGTAGTATAAGTTTCGGCTCTGGGGCCAACGTCCTGACTTTC
CDR3: CASSISFGSGANVLTF

J: TRBJ2-7
size: .
D: .
V: TRBV10-2
DNA: TGCGCCAGCAGTGAGCAGGGGTTCCTGAACGAGCAGTACTTC
CDR3: CASSEQGFLNEQYF

J: TRBJ2-5
size: .
D: .
V: TRBV20-1
DNA: TGCAGTGCTCAAGGTCAAGAGACCCAGTACTTC
CDR3: CSAQGQETQYF

J: TRBJ1-4
size: .
D: .
V: TRBV11-2
DNA: TGTGCCAGCAGCTTAGGGGGAGGAGGGGAAAAACTGTTTTTT
CDR3: CASSLGGGGEKLFF

J: TRBJ1-6
size: .
D: .
V: TRBV21-1
DNA: TGTGCCAGCAGCTCCGGGGGTTTTTCACCCCTCCACTTT
CDR3: CASSSGGFSPLHF

J: TRBJ2-3
size: .
D: TRBD2
V: TRBV3-1/TRBV3-2
DNA: TGTGCCAGCAGCCTCCAGTGGGCGGGAGGGCCGGGTGATACGCAGTATTTT
CDR3: CASSLQWAGGPGDTQYF

J: TRBJ1-2
size: .
D: .
V: TRBV29-1
DNA: TGCAGCGTTAGGGGTGCGTATGGCTACACCTTC
CDR3: CSVRGAYGYTF

J: TRBJ2-7
size: .
D: TRBD2
V: TRBV5-1
DNA: TGCGCCAGCAGCTTTTCGACTAGCGGGAGGTTCTCCCAAAGCTCCTACGAGCAGTACTTC
CDR3: CASSFSTSGRFSQSSYEQYF

J: TRBJ2-5
size: .
D: TRBD2
V: TRBV6-5
DNA: TGTGCCAGCAGTTCTCTTAGCGGGGGGGTCCAAGAGACCCAGTACTTC
CDR3: CASSSLSGGVQETQYF

J: TRBJ1-1
size: .
D: .
V: TRBV10-1
DNA: TGCGCCAGCAGTGAAGTATTTCGGGGTGTCGGTGAAGCTTTCTTT
CDR3: CASSEVFRGVGEAFF

J: TRBJ1-2
size: .
D: TRBD1
V: TRBV5-1
DNA: TGCGCCAGCAGCTTATCGACAGGGGGCCATGGCTACACCTTC
CDR3: CASSLSTGGHGYTF

J: TRBJ2-5
size: .
D: TRBD2
V: TRBV7-7
DNA: TGTGCCAGCAGCTTGCTAGGCGGGAGAGAAGAGACCCAGTACTTC
CDR3: CASSLLGGREETQYF

J: TRBJ1-1
size: .
D: .
V: TRBV4-1
DNA: TGCGCCAGCAGCCAAGATTTGACGGGGAACACTGAAGCTTTCTTT
CDR3: CASSQDLTGNTEAFF

J: TRBJ2-3
size: hyperexpanded
D: TRBD2
V: TRBV27
DNA: TGTGCCAGCAGTTTAAGTCTAGCGGTCACAGATACGCAGTATTTT
CDR3: CASSLSLAVTDTQYF

J: TRBJ1-1
size: .
D: .
V: TRBV28
DNA: TGTGCCAGCAGTTTAAGAGATTTTGGAGCTTTCTTT
CDR3: CASSLRDFGAFF

J: TRBJ1-1
size: few
D: .
V: TRBV6-5
DNA: TGTGCCAGCAGCCCCGGACAGAAGAACACTGAAGCTTTCTTT
CDR3: CASSPGQKNTEAFF

J: TRBJ2-3
size: .
D: .
V: TRBV24-1
DNA: TGTGCCACCAGTGATGTCCAGGGCTACCTCACAGATACGCAGTATTTT
CDR3: CATSDVQGYLTDTQYF

J: TRBJ2-1
size: .
D: .
V: TRBV9
DNA: TGTGCCAGCAGCGTAGCGGAGTTTGTAGAGCAGTTCTTC
CDR3: CASSVAEFVEQFF

J: TRBJ2-7
size: .
D: .
V: TRBV27
DNA: TGTGCCAGCAGCATAGGACGGCCTAATGGGTTTGAGCAGTACTTC
CDR3: CASSIGRPNGFEQYF

J: TRBJ1-2
size: .
D: .
V: TRBV5-4
DNA: TGTGCCAGCAGCCTGGACAAGTATGGCTACACCTTC
CDR3: CASSLDKYGYTF

J: TRBJ2-1
size: .
D: .
V: TRBV2
DNA: TGTGCCAGACACCGCTCCTACAATGAGCAGTTCTTC
CDR3: CARHRSYNEQFF